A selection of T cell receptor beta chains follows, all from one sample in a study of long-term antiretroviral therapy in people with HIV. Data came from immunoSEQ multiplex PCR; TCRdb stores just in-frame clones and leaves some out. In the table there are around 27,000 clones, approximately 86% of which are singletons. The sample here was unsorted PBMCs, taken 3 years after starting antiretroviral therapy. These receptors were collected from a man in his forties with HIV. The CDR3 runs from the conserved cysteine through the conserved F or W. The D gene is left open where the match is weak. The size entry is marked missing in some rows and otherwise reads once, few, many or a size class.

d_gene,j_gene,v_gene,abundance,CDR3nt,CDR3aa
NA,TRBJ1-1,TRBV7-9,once,TGTGCCAGCAGCTTAACTCCGGCCCGGGACGAACTCGGAACTGAAGCTTTCTTT,CASSLTPARDELGTEAFF
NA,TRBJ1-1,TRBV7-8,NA,TGTGCCAGCAGCTTAGGGTTGGCAGGGGCCATGAACACTGAAGCTTTCTTT,CASSLGLAGAMNTEAFF
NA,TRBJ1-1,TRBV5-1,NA,TGCGCCAGCAGCTTGGCCTGGGGAGGCACTGAAGCTTTCTTT,CASSLAWGGTEAFF
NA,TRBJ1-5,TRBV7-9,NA,TGTGCCAGCAGCTTAGCGGTGGAAGGGTATCAGCCCCAGCATTTT,CASSLAVEGYQPQHF
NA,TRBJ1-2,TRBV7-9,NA,TGTGCCAGCAGCTTGCCCGGACACCAACCTCTATTTGGCTACACCTTC,CASSLPGHQPLFGYTF
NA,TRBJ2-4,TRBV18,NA,TGTGCCAGCTCACTCCAGGACACCAAAAACATTCAGTACTTC,CASSLQDTKNIQYF
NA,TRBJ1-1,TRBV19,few,TGTGCCAGCCAACCTCAGGTCCCGAGGACTGAAGCTTTCTTT,CASQPQVPRTEAFF
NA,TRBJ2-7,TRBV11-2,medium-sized,TGTGCCAGCAGCTTAGACGGCCCGTCCTACGAGCAGTACTTC,CASSLDGPSYEQYF
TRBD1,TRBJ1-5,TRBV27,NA,TGTGCCAGCAGTTCCCACAGGGGAGAGGGCAATCAGCCCCAGCATTTT,CASSSHRGEGNQPQHF
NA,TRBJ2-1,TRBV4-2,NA,TGTGCCAGCAGCCAAGTGGGGGGCAATGAGCAGTTCTTC,CASSQVGGNEQFF
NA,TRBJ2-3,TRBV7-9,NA,TGTGCCAGCAGCTTAGATCGGTGGGCAGGTCCGACTGGCACAGATACGCAGTATTTT,CASSLDRWAGPTGTDTQYF
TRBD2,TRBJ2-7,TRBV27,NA,TGTGCCAGCAGTTTGACTAGCTACTCTTACGAGCAGTACTTC,CASSLTSYSYEQYF
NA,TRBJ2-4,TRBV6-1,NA,TGTGCCAGCAGTGAACTTAGGTCATTAAGGTTTGGGGAGGACATTCAGTACTTC,CASSELRSLRFGEDIQYF
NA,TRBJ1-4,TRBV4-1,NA,TGCGCCAGCAGCCAATACAGGGATGAAAAACTGTTTTTT,CASSQYRDEKLFF
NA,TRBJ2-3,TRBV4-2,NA,TGTGCCAGCAGCCAAGATCCCAGCGGGTACACAGATACGCAGTATTTT,CASSQDPSGYTDTQYF
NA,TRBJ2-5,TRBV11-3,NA,TGTGCCAGCACCTTATCTGCGGGGCAAGAGACCCAGTACTTC,CASTLSAGQETQYF
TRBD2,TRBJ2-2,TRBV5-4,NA,TGTGCCAGCAGCCTGGGACTAGCGGGAGTATCCGGGGAGCTGTTTTTT,CASSLGLAGVSGELFF
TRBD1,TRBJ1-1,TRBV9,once,TGTGCCAGTTACAGACAGGGGCAGGGCACTGAAGCTTTCTTT,CASYRQGQGTEAFF
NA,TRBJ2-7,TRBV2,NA,TGTGCCAGCAGTGACAGTAACATAGAATACGAGCAGTACTTC,CASSDSNIEYEQYF
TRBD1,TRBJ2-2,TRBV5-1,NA,TGCGCCAGCAGCTTGGCACAGGGGATCGGCGGGGAGCTGTTTTTT,CASSLAQGIGGELFF
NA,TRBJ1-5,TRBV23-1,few,TGCGCCAGCAGTCAATCTTGGGGGGGACCCGCTCAGCCCCAGCATTTT,CASSQSWGGPAQPQHF
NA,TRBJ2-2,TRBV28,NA,TGTGCCAGCAGTTTTGTACACACCAGACCCGGGGAGCTGTTTTTT,CASSFVHTRPGELFF
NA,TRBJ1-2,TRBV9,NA,TGTGCCAGCAGCGTAGCCTGGACAGATTATGGCTACACCTTC,CASSVAWTDYGYTF
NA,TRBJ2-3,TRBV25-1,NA,TGTGCCATCGAGACCAGGGATACGCAGTATTTT,CAIETRDTQYF
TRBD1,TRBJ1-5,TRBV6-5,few,TGTGCCAGCAGACGGGACAGCGCCAATCAGCCCCAGCATTTT,CASRRDSANQPQHF
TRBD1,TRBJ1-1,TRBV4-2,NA,TGTGCCAGCAGCCAAGACCCGGACAGGCGGAACACTGAAGCTTTCTTT,CASSQDPDRRNTEAFF
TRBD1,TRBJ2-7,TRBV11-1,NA,TGTGCCAGCAGCTCAGACGGGACAGGGGCCTCCTACGAGCAGTACTTC,CASSSDGTGASYEQYF
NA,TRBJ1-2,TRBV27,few,TGTGCCAGCAGTTTTGGGGGCGACTATGGCTACACCTTC,CASSFGGDYGYTF
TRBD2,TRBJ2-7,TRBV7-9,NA,TGTGCCAGCGCCGAGGAGACGGGAGGGTACTACGAGCAGTACTTC,CASAEETGGYYEQYF